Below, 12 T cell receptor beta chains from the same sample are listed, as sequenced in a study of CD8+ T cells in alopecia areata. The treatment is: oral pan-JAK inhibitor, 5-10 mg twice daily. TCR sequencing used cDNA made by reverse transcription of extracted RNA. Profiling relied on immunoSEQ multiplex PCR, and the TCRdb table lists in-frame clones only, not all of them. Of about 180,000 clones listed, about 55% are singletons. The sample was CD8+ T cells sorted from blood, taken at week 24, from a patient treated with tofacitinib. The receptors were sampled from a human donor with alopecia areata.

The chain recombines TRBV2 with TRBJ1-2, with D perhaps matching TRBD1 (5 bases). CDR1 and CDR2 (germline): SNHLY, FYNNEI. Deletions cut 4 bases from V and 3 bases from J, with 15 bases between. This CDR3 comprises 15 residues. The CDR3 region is CASSGGGVQHYGYTF. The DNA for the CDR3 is TGTGCCAGCAGTGGCGGAGGGGTTCAGCACTATGGCTACACCTTC.

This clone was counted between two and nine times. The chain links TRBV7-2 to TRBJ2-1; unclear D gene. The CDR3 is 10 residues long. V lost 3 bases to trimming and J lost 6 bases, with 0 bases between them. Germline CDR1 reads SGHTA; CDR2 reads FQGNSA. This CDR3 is CASSFNEQFF. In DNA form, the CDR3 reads TGTGCCAGCAGCTTCAATGAGCAGTTCTTC.

CDR3 amino acids: CASIPSRGSYNEQFF. In nucleotides, the CDR3 is TGTGCCAGCATCCCCTCCAGGGGTTCCTACAATGAGCAGTTCTTC. The V call is TRBV11-2, the J call TRBJ2-1, with D possibly being TRBD1 (6 bases). This CDR3 contains 15 residues. Germline assignment: CDR1 SGHAT and CDR2 FQNNGV. V dropped 7 bases and J dropped 1 base, with 14 bases sitting between them.

In DNA, the CDR3 is TGCAGCGTTGAAGACGGACAGGGGGAGCCCGAAGCTTTCTTT. Protein product: CSVEDGQGEPEAFF. The chain links TRBV29-1 to TRBJ1-1; the match to TRBD1 covers 10 bases. The CDR3 sequence is 14 residues long. Germline values: CDR1 SQVTM, CDR2 ANQGSEA. Trimming removed 0 bases from V and 8 bases from J; junction bases left unmatched: 6.

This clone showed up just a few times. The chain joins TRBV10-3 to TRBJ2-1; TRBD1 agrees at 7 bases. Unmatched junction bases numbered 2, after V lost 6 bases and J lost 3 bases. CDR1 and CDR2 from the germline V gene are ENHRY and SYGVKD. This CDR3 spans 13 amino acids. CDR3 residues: CAIRRDSYNEQFF. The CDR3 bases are TGTGCCATCAGGAGGGACAGCTACAATGAGCAGTTCTTC.

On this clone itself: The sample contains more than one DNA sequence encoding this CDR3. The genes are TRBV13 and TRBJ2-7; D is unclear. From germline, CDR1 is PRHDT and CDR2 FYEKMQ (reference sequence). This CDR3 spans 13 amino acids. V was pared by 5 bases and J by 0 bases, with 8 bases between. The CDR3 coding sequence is TGTGCCAGCAGCCTCGGCGGCTCCTACGAGCAGTACTTC. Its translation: CASSLGGSYEQYF.

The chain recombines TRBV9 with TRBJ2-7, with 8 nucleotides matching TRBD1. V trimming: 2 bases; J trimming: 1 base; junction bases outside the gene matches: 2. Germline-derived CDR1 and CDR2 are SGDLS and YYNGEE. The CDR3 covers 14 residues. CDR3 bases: TGTGCCAGCAGCGTGGGACAGGCGTCCTACGAGCAGTACTTC. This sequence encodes CASSVGQASYEQYF. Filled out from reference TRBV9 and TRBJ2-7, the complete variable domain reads DSGVTQTPKHLITATGQRVTLRCSPRSGDLSVYWYQQSLDQGLQFLIQYYNGEERAKGNILERFSAQQFPDLHSELNLSSLELGDSALYFCASSVGQASYEQYFGPGTRLTVT.

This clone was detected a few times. CDR3 residues: CATSRTGFTYEQYF. CDR3 nucleotides: TGTGCCACCAGCAGGACAGGGTTTACCTACGAGCAGTACTTC. V is TRBV15 and J is TRBJ2-7, with 7 bases matching TRBD1. The CDR3 has 14 residues. CDR1 is LNHNV, CDR2 YYDKDF, per germline (reference sequence). V lost 3 bases and J lost 2; bases outside the gene matches: 4.

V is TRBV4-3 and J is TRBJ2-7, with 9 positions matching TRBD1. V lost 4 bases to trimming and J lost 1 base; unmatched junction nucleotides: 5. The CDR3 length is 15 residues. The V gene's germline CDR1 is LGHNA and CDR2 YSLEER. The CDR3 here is CASSRGTGYSYEQYF. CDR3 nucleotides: TGCGCCAGCAGCCGAGGGACAGGGTATTCCTACGAGCAGTACTTC.

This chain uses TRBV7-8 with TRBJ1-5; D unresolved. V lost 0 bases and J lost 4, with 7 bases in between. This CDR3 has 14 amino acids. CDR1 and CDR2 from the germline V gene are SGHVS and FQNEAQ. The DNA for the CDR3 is TGTGCCAGCAGCTTAGCGTCCCGGAATCAGCCCCAGCATTTT. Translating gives CASSLASRNQPQHF.

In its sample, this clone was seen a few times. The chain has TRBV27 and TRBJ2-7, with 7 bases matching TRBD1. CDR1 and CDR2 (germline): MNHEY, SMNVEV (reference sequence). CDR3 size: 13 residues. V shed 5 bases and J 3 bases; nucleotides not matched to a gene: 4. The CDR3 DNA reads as TGTGCCAGCAGTAGTACAGGGGTCTACGAGCAGTACTTC. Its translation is CASSSTGVYEQYF.

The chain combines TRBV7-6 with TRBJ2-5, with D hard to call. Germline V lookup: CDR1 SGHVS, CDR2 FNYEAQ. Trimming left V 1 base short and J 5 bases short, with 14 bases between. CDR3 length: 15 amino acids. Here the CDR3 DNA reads TGTGCCAGCAGCTTAGTGGGCCAGCCCCAGGAGACCCAGTACTTC. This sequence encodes CASSLVGQPQETQYF.